The 21 T cell receptor beta chains given below trace back to one sample, sequenced in a study of T cell responses to AZD1222 COVID-19 vaccine. Measured with immunoSEQ multiplex PCR; TCRdb has only the in-frame clones, and not every one. The sample shows tens of thousands of clones, roughly 90% of them seen only once. The sample consisted of peripheral blood, taken on day 0 of MenACWY control vaccination. The origin of the receptors is an adult in good health.

J is TRBJ2-5 and V is TRBV28; D may be TRBD1 (5 bases). V lost 2 bases, J lost 5 bases, and 12 bases lay in between. CDR3 length: 14 residues. Germline V lookup: CDR1 MDHEN, CDR2 SYDVKM. The CDR3 DNA follows: TGTGCCAGCAGTTTAGAGGCAGGGTGGGAGACCCAGTACTTC. It specifies CASSLEAGWETQYF.

The chain is built from TRBV7-2 and TRBJ1-2; 8 positions agree with TRBD1. The germline V gene encodes CDR1 SGHTA and CDR2 FQGNSA. CDR3 size: 14 residues. After removal of 5 bases from V and 9 bases from J, the junction contained 11 bases not matched to a gene. The CDR3, as DNA: TGTGCCAGCAGCCCCGGGTTGGCAGGGGGCCGCTACACCTTC. Translation gives CASSPGLAGGRYTF.

The chain employs TRBV7-7 and TRBJ2-1; 14 bases align to TRBD2. Germline values: CDR1 SSHAT, CDR2 FNYEAQ (reference sequence). CDR3 length: 16 amino acids. The V and J ends lost 6 bases and 3 bases, in that order; junction bases with no gene match: 4. The chain's CDR3 is CASSRLAGGGYNEQFF. The CDR3 nucleotides are TGTGCCAGCAGTAGACTAGCGGGAGGGGGCTACAATGAGCAGTTCTTC.

This clone has just one count. The chain employs TRBV27 and TRBJ2-5; 7 bases map to TRBD1. Trimming cost V 6 bases and J 0 bases; bases outside gene matches: 10. Germline CDR1 and CDR2: MNHEY and SMNVEV (reference sequence). CDR3 length equals 16 residues. The CDR3 here is CASSETWTGNQETQYF. The CDR3, as DNA: TGTGCCAGCAGCGAAACCTGGACAGGTAACCAAGAGACCCAGTACTTC.

V is TRBV10-3 and J is TRBJ1-3, with a weak D call TRBD1 (6 bases). CDR3 length: 12 amino acids. CDR1 is ENHRY, CDR2 SYGVKD, per germline. V shed 4 bases and J shed 7 bases, with 8 bases lying between them. The CDR3 region is CAISVGGNTIYF. DNA for the CDR3: TGTGCCATCAGTGTAGGGGGGAACACCATATATTTT.

The chain joins TRBV6-5 to TRBJ1-6; D might be TRBD1 (6 bases). CDR3 length: 16 residues. Germline V lookup: CDR1 MNHEY, CDR2 SVGAGI. Trimming shortened V by 0 bases and J by 10 bases, and 16 bases separated the two germline ends. DNA for the CDR3: TGTGCCAGCAGTTACTCTTCAACAGGGCTAGGGTCACCCCTCCACTTT. Residues: CASSYSSTGLGSPLHF.

The chain links TRBV7-2 to TRBJ2-1, with TRBD1 identical over 12 bases. From germline, CDR1 is SGHTA and CDR2 FQGNSA. The ends lost 7 bases at V and 10 bases at J; junction bases unmatched: 14. The CDR3 runs to 16 residues. Here the CDR3 DNA reads TGTGCCAGCAACCCCCTTTGGGACAGGGGGCAAGGGGAGCAGTTCTTC. Protein: CASNPLWDRGQGEQFF. Supplemented by reference TRBV7-2 and TRBJ2-1, the full variable domain reads GAGVSQSPSNKVTEKGKDVELRCDPISGHTALYWYRQSLGQGLEFLIYFQGNSAPDKSGLPSDRFSAERTGGSVSTLTIQRTQQEDSAVYLCASNPLWDRGQGEQFFGPGTRLTVL.

The rearrangement joins TRBV28 to TRBJ1-6; no definite D call. V was pared by 5 bases and J by 7 bases, with 15 bases between. Germline CDR1 is MDHEN and CDR2 is SYDVKM. This CDR3 contains 15 residues. CDR3 in amino acids: CASSEVRTPNSPLHF. The CDR3 coding sequence is TGTGCCAGCAGTGAAGTACGAACGCCCAATTCACCCCTCCACTTT.

The chain has TRBV4-3 and TRBJ1-1; D gene uncertain. The CDR3 totals 15 residues. Trimming took off 3 bases at V and 10 bases at J, with 21 bases between the two ends. CDR1 is LGHNA and CDR2 is YSLEER in the germline V gene. For the CDR3, the DNA is TGCGCCAGCAGCCACCCTCTCGACGGACGTCGTGGAGCTTTCTTT. It translates to CASSHPLDGRRGAFF.

This chain joins TRBV5-8 and TRBJ2-5; TRBD1 agrees at 7 bases. Germline V gene lookup returns CDR1 SGHTS and CDR2 YDEGEE. This CDR3 spans 14 amino acids. V was pared by 3 bases and J by 4 bases, with 6 bases of the junction left unmatched. The CDR3 spells CASSWKGALETQYF. The DNA for the CDR3 is TGTGCCAGCAGCTGGAAGGGGGCCTTAGAGACCCAGTACTTC.

This clone was seen only once. The gene calls are TRBV15 and TRBJ2-1; a possible D gene is TRBD1 (6 bases). Trimming removed 8 bases from V and 0 bases from J, with 8 bases in between. This CDR3 region has 13 residues. CDR1 LNHNV and CDR2 YYDKDF come from the germline V gene (reference sequence). The CDR3 loop reads CATRQDSYNEQFF. CDR3 in DNA: TGTGCCACCCGACAGGACTCCTACAATGAGCAGTTCTTC.

The chain uses TRBV19 and TRBJ2-7; D gene unclear. There are 11 residues in the CDR3. The germline CDR1 and CDR2 sequences are LNHDA and SQIVND (reference sequence). Trimming took 4 bases from V and 3 from J, leaving 4 bases between them. The CDR3 DNA follows: TGTGCCAGTAGTAATAGCTACGAGCAGTACTTC. Translation gives CASSNSYEQYF. Full variable domain (rest looked up from reference TRBV19 and TRBJ2-7): DGGITQSPKYLFRKEGQNVTLSCEQNLNHDAMYWYRQDPGQGLRLIYYSQIVNDFQKGDIAEGYSVSREKKESFPLTVTSAQKNPTAFYLCASSNSYEQYFGPGTRLTVT.

The gene calls are TRBV7-2 and TRBJ1-5; possibly TRBD1 for D (6 bases). V was clipped by 6 bases and J by 3 bases, with 18 bases between them. The CDR3 has 16 amino acids. The germline V gene has CDR1 SGHTA and CDR2 FQGNSA. CDR3 nucleotides: TGTGCCAGCAGACCAAACTCGACAGGTTTCAATCAGCCCCAGCATTTT. This gives the protein CASRPNSTGFNQPQHF.

This chain uses TRBV5-6 with TRBJ1-3; D ambiguous. Germline-derived CDR1 and CDR2 are SGHDT and YYEEEE. Deletions cut 1 base from V and 0 bases from J, with 5 bases between. The CDR3 length is 14 residues. CDR3 DNA sequence: TGTGCCAGCAGCTTGCTCTACTCTGGAAACACCATATATTTT. It encodes CASSLLYSGNTIYF.

V usage is TRBV7-2 and J usage is TRBJ2-2; 15 bases are shared with TRBD2. Germline V CDR1 and CDR2: SGHTA, FQGNSA. V dropped 5 bases and J dropped 7; count of bases not matched to a gene: 11. The CDR3 is made up of 18 amino acids. The CDR3 loop is CASSLRTSGRAGSGELFF. DNA for the CDR3: TGTGCCAGCAGCCTACGGACTAGCGGGAGGGCCGGGAGCGGGGAGCTGTTTTTT.

The rearrangement uses TRBV7-2 and TRBJ2-5; D call uncertain. The CDR3 is 14 residues long. Trimming took 5 bases from V and 5 from J, leaving 15 bases between them. Germline values: CDR1 SGHTA, CDR2 FQGNSA. The CDR3 protein is CASSRWSNPETQYF. In DNA, the CDR3 is TGTGCCAGCAGCAGGTGGAGCAATCCGGAGACCCAGTACTTC.

The chain couples TRBV10-2 to TRBJ1-4; D call uncertain. CDR1 and CDR2 (germline): WSHSY, SAAADI. V lost 3 bases, J lost 3 bases, and 5 bases lay in between. The CDR3 extends over 13 amino acids. The CDR3 loop is CASSDSPNEKLFF. DNA for the CDR3: TGCGCCAGCAGTGACAGTCCTAATGAAAAACTGTTTTTT.

The chain uses TRBV30 and TRBJ1-2, with D uncertain. CDR1 is GTSNPN and CDR2 is SVGIG in the germline V gene (reference sequence). V lost 0 bases and J 4 bases, leaving 6 bases between the germline ends. This CDR3 has 12 amino acids. The chain's CDR3 is CAWSVSSYGYTF. The CDR3 bases are TGTGCCTGGAGTGTCTCGTCCTATGGCTACACCTTC.

V usage is TRBV29-1 and J usage is TRBJ1-4, with 7 bases that match TRBD1. The CDR3 totals 12 residues. CDR1 is SQVTM, CDR2 ANQGSEA, per germline. J was trimmed by 8 bases and V by 3 bases; bases with no gene match: 3. CDR3 sequence (DNA): TGCAGCGTTGAGGCAGGGGGGGAAAAACTGTTTTTT. Residues: CSVEAGGEKLFF.

The DNA for the CDR3 is TGTGCCAGCAGCCCCCGAGGGGCAGTGAGCGAGCAGTACTTC. Protein: CASSPRGAVSEQYF. The chain joins TRBV9 to TRBJ2-7; either TRBD1 or TRBD2 may fit D (5 bases each). The V gene lost 4 bases and the J gene lost 6 bases, with 17 bases spanning the gap. CDR1 and CDR2 from the germline V gene are SGDLS and YYNGEE. The CDR3 contains 14 residues.

The chain recombines TRBV3-1 (or the pseudogene TRBV3-2) with TRBJ2-1, with 7 bases matching TRBD2. With V trimmed by 1 base and J by 2 bases, 5 bases remained unmatched. The CDR3 totals 16 residues. Per germline, CDR1 LGHDT and CDR2 YNNKEL (reference sequence). The DNA of the CDR3 is TGTGCCAGCAGCCAAGTGGGAGGGGCGGCCTACAATGAGCAGTTCTTC. Translated, it gives CASSQVGGAAYNEQFF.